This entry features one TCR beta chain sequence. The CDR3 is 18 amino acids. In germline, CDR1 is SGHAT, CDR2 FQNNGV. The trim removed 2 bases at V and 0 bases at J, leaving 6 bases unmatched. In the original workflow: Estimated nucleated cell counts came from reference gene primer amplification. Libraries were prepared by immunoSEQ multiplex PCR; TCRdb keeps only in-frame clonotypes and omits some of them. Clone size and the V and J calls come from that table; the DNA yielded D and trimming. This sample has under 250,000 clones; approximately 81% occur once, and the top ten carry 5.1%. This sample is part of a study of blood T cell repertoires in COVID-19. For the study at large: The cDNA or gDNA used as material had been derived from T cells, B-cell-depleted T cells, or PBMCs.

Sequenced: peripheral blood. This clonotype was sampled from a woman aged 60-70 years who had recovered from COVID-19. This sequence joins TRBV11-2 and TRBJ2-4, with 11 bases that match TRBD2. The CDR3 DNA sequence: TGTGCCAGCAGCTTATTTCTAGCGGGGGGCCTAGCCAAAAACATTCAGTACTTC. Translating it yields CASSLFLAGGLAKNIQYF. Together with reference TRBV11-2 and TRBJ2-4, the CDR3 gives the full variable domain: EAGVAQSPRYKIIEKRQSVAFWCNPISGHATLYWYQQILGQGPKLLIQFQNNGVVDDSQLPKDRFSAERLKGVDSTLKIQPAKLEDSAVYLCASSLFLAGGLAKNIQYFGAGTRLSVL.